This T cell receptor (beta chain) was profiled in a study of T cell responses to AZD1222 COVID-19 vaccine. Notes on the study in general: Seropositive AZD1222 recipients at baseline numbered only five to seven. White British donors predominated, females outnumbered males, and clonal diversity was possibly underestimated. Repertoires were collected only later (after the peak T cell response had occurred). Reportedly, nearly half the spike-specific TCRs target unmutated variant regions.

Comment on this clone: The target antigen is unknown.

TCRdb's copy holds only in-frame clones and misses some; the assay was immunoSEQ multiplex PCR. The sample includes some 200,000 clones, 93% seen only once; the top ten take more than 0.8%. This CDR3 has 15 amino acids. Trimming cost V 6 bases and J 3 bases, with 20 bases left between them. CDR1 is SQVTM and CDR2 is ANQGSEA in the germline V gene. The chain has TRBV29-1 and TRBJ1-1; weak D call: TRBD1 (5 bases). The clonotype originates from an adult in good health. The sample consisted of peripheral blood, taken on day 0 of MenACWY control vaccination. This CDR3 is CSVQARGGSHTEAFF. CDR3 DNA sequence: TGCAGCGTCCAAGCCCGGGGGGGGAGCCACACTGAAGCTTTCTTT.